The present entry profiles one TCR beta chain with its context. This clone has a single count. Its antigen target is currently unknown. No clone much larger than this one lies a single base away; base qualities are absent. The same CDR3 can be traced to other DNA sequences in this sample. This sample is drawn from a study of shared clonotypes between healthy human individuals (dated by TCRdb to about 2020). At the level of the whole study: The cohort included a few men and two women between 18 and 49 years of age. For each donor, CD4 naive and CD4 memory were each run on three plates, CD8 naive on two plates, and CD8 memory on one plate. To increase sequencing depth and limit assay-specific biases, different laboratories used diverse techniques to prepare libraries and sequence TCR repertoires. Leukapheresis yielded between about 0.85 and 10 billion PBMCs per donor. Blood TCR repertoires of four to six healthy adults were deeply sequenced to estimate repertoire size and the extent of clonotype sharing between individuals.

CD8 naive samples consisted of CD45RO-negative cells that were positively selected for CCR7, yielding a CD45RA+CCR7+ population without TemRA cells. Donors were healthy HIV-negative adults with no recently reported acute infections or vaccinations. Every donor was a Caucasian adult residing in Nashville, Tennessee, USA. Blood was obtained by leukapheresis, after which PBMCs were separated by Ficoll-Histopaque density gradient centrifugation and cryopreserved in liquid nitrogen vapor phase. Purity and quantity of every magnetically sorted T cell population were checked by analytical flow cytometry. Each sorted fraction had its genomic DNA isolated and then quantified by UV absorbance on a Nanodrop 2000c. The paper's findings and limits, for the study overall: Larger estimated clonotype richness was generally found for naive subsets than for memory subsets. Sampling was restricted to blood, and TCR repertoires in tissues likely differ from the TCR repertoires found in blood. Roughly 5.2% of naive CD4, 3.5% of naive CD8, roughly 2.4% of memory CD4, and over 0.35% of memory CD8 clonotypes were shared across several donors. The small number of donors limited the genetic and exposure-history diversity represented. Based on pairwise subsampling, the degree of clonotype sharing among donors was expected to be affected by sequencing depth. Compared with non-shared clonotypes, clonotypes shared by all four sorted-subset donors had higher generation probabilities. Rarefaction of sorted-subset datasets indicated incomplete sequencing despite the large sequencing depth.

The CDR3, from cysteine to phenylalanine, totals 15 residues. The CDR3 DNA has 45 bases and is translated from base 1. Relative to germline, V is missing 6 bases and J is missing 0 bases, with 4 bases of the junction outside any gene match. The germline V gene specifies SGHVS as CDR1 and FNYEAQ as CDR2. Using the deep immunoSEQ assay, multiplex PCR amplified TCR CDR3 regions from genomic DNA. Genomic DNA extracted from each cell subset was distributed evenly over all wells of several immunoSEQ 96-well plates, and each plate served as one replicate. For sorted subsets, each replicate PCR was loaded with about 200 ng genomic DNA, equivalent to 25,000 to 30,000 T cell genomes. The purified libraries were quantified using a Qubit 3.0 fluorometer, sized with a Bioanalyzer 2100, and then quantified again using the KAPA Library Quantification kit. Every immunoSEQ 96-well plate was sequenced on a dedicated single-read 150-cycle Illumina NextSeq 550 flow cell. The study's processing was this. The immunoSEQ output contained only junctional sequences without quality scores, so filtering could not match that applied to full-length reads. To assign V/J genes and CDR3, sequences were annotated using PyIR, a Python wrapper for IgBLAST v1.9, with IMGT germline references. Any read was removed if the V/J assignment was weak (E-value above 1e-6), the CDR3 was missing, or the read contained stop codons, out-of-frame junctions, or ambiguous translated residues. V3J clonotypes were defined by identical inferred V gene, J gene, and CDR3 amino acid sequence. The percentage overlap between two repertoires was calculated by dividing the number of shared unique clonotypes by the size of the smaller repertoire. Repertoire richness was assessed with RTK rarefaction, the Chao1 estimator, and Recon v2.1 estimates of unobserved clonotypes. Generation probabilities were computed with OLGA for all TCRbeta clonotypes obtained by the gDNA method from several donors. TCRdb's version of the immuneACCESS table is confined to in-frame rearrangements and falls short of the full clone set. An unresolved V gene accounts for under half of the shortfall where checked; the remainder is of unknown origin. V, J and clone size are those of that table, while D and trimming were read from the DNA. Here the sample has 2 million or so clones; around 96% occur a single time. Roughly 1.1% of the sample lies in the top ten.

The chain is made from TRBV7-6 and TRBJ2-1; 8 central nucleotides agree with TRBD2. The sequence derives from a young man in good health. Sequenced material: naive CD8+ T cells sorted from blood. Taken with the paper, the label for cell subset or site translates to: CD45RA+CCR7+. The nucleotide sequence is TGTGCCAGCAGTCCTACTAGCGGCTCCTACAATGAGCAGTTCTTC. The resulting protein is CASSPTSGSYNEQFF.